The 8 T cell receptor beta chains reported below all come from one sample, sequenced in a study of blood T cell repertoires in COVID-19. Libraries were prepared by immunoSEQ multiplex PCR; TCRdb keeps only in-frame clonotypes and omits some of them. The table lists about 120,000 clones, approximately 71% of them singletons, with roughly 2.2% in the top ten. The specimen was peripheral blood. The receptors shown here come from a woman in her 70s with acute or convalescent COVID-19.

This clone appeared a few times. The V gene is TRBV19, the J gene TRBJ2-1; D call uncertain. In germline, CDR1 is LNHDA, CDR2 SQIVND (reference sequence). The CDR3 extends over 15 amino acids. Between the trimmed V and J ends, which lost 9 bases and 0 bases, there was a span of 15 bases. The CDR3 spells CASATAARSYNEQFF. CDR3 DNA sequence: TGTGCCAGCGCCACTGCGGCCCGCTCCTACAATGAGCAGTTCTTC.

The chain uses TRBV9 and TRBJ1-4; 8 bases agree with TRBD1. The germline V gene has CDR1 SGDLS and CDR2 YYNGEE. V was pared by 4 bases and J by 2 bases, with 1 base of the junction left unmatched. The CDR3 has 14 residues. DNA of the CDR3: TGTGCCAGCAGCCGGACAGGGACTAATGAAAAACTGTTTTTT. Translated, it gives CASSRTGTNEKLFF.

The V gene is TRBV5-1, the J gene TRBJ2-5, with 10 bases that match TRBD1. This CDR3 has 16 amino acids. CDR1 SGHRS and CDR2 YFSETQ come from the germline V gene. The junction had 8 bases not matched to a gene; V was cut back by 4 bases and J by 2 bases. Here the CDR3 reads CASSPSTGGGQETQYF. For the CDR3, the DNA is TGCGCCAGCAGCCCATCGACAGGGGGCGGGCAAGAGACCCAGTACTTC.

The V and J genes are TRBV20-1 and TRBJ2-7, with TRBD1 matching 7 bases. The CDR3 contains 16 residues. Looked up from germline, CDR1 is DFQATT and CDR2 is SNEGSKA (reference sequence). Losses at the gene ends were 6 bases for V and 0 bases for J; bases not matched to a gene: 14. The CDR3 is CSASSRAGGFSYEQYF. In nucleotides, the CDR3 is TGCAGTGCCAGTTCCCGGGCAGGGGGTTTCTCCTACGAGCAGTACTTC.

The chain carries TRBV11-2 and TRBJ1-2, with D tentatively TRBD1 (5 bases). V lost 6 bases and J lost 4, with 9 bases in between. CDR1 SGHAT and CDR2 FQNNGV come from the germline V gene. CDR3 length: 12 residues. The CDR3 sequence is CASRTGAYGYTF. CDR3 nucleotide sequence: TGTGCCAGCAGAACTGGGGCCTATGGCTACACCTTC. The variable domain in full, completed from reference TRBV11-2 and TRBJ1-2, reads EAGVAQSPRYKIIEKRQSVAFWCNPISGHATLYWYQQILGQGPKLLIQFQNNGVVDDSQLPKDRFSAERLKGVDSTLKIQPAKLEDSAVYLCASRTGAYGYTFGSGTRLTVV.

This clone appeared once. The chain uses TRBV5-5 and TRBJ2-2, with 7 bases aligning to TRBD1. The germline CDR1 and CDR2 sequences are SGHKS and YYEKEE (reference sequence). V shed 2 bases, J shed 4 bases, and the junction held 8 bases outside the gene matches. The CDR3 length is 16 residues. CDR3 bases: TGTGCCAGCAGCTTCCAGGGGGTGACTTCCACCGGGGAGCTGTTTTTT. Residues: CASSFQGVTSTGELFF.

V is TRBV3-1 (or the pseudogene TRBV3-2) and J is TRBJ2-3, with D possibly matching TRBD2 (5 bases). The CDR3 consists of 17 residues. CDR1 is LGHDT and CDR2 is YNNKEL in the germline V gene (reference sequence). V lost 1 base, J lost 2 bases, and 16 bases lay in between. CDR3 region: CASSQGRSSENTDTQYF. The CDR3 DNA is TGTGCCAGCAGCCAAGGTCGGAGTAGCGAGAACACAGATACGCAGTATTTT.

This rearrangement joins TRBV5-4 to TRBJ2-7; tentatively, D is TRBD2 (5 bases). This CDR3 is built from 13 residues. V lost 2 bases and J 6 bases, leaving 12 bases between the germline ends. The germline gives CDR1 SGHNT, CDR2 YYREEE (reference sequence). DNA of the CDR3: TGTGCCAGCAGCTTCGTTGTCCGGGGCGAGCAGTACTTC. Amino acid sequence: CASSFVVRGEQYF.